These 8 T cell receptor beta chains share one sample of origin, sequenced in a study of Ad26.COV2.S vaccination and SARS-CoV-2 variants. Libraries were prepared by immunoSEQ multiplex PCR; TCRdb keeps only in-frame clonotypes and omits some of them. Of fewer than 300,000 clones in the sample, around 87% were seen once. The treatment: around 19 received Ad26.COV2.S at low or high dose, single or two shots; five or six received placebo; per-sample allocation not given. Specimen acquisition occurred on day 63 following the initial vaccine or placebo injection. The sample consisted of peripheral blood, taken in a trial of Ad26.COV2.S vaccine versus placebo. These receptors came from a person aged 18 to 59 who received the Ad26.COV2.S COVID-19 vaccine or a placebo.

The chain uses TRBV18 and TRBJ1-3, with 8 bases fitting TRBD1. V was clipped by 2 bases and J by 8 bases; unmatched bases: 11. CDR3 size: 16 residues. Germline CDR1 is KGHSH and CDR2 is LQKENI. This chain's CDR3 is CASSPIVQGAADTIYF. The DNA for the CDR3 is TGTGCCAGCTCACCAATTGTCCAGGGGGCTGCGGACACCATATATTTT.

In nucleotides, the CDR3 is TGTGCCAGCAGCCCGCCGAACACCGGGGAGCTGTTTTTT. It codes for CASSPPNTGELFF. This chain links TRBV5-4 with TRBJ2-2, with no clear D. Germline V CDR1 and CDR2: SGHNT, YYREEE (reference sequence). Between the trimmed V and J ends, which lost 4 bases and 0 bases, there was a span of 4 bases. The CDR3 has 13 residues.

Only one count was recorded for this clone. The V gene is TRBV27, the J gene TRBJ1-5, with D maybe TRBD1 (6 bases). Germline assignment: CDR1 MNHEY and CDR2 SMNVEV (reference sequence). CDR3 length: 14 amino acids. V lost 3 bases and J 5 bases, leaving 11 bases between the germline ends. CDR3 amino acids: CASSLGGADQPQHF. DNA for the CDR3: TGTGCCAGCAGTTTGGGGGGGGCCGATCAGCCCCAGCATTTT.

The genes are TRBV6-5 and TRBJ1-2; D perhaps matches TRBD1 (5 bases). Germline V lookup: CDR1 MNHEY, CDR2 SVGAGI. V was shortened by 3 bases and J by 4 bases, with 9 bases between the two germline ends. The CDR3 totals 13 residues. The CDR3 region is CASSYEGTYGYTF. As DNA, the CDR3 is TGTGCCAGCAGTTATGAAGGGACCTATGGCTACACCTTC.

CDR3 amino acids: CASSTWRQGYGYTF. CDR3 bases: TGTGCCAGCAGTACGTGGCGACAGGGCTATGGCTACACCTTC. The gene calls are TRBV27 and TRBJ1-2; 7 nucleotides align to TRBD1. Germline assignment: CDR1 MNHEY and CDR2 SMNVEV (reference sequence). J gave up 4 bases and V 5 bases, and 7 bases lay outside the gene matches. CDR3 length: 14 residues.

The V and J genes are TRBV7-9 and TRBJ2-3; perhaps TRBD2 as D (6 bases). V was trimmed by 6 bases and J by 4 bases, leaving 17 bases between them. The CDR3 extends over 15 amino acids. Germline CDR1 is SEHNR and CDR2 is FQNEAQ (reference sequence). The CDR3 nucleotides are TGTGCCAGCAGTAGTTTCGGAGCGGGCGCAGATACGCAGTATTTT. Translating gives CASSSFGAGADTQYF.

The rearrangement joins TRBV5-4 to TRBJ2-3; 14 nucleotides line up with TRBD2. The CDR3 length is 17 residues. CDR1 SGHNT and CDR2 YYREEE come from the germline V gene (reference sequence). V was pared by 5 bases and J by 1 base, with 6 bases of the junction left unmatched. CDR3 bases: TGTGCCAGCAGGAATGGGACTAGCGGGAGACGCACAGATACGCAGTATTTT. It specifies CASRNGTSGRRTDTQYF. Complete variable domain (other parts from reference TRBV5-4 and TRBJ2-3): ETGVTQSPTHLIKTRGQQVTLRCSSQSGHNTVSWYQQALGQGPQFIFQYYREEENGRGNFPPRFSGLQFPNYSSELNVNALELDDSALYLCASRNGTSGRRTDTQYFGPGTRLTVL.

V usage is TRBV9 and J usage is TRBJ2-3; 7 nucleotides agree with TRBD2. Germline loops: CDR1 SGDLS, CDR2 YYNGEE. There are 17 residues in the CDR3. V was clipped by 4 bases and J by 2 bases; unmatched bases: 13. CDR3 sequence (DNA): TGTGCCAGCAGCACGAGAGGGCTAGCGGATTTCACAGATACGCAGTATTTT. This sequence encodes CASSTRGLADFTDTQYF.